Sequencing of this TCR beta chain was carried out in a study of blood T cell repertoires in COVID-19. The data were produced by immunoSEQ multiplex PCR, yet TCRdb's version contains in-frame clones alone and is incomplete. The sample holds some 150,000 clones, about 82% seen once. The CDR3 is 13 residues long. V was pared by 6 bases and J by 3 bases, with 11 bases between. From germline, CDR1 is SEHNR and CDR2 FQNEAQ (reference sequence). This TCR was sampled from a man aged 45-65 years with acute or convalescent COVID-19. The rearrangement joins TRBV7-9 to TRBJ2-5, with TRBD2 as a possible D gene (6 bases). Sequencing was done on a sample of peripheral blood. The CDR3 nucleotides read TGTGCCAGCAGATCCGGGAGAGAAGAGACCCAGTACTTC. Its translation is CASRSGREETQYF.